Listed below are T cell receptor beta chains from one sample, sequenced in a study of blood T cell repertoires in COVID-19. The repertoire was sequenced with immunoSEQ multiplex PCR; TCRdb's copy has only in-frame clones and lacks some. The data contain more than 100,000 clones, approximately 83% of them singletons. What was sequenced was peripheral blood. These receptors all come from a woman in her sixties or seventies with acute or convalescent COVID-19. The conserved cysteine and the conserved F or W are not part of the CDR3 here.

V gene: TRBV7-2
J gene: TRBJ1-6
CDR3 protein: ASTRNSPLH

V gene: TRBV5-6
J gene: TRBJ1-2
CDR3 protein: ASSSLRGRATANYGYT

V gene: TRBV5-1
J gene: TRBJ1-6
CDR3 protein: ASSLGSGNNSPLH

V gene: TRBV3-1/TRBV3-2
J gene: TRBJ1-4
CDR3 protein: ATGGKREKLF

V gene: TRBV7-2
J gene: TRBJ1-4
CDR3 protein: ASSPQRGGREKLF

V gene: TRBV7-9
J gene: TRBJ1-3
CDR3 protein: ASSLTGLGNTIY

V gene: TRBV6-6
J gene: TRBJ1-2
CDR3 protein: ASSSQSGQGTYGYT

V gene: TRBV4-1
J gene: TRBJ2-5
CDR3 protein: ASSQVWGKGGASGETQY

V gene: TRBV12-3/TRBV12-4
J gene: TRBJ1-2
CDR3 protein: ASSLGGFYGYT

V gene: TRBV11-3
J gene: TRBJ2-2
CDR3 protein: ASSPRGPITGELF

V gene: TRBV10-1
J gene: TRBJ1-1
CDR3 protein: ASSESGQRPAF